This T cell receptor (beta chain) was captured in a study of blood T cell repertoires in COVID-19. Background on the study: Nucleic acid was either cDNA or gDNA, and it came from T cells, B-cell-depleted T cells, or PBMCs.

Participants had their cohort set by participant-reported clinical history. Resolution of symptoms, clearance, or two negative PCRs was present in recovered Cohort 3 donors. Original processing methods: Researchers report that nucleated cell counts were estimated from reference gene primer amplification. Generated by immunoSEQ multiplex PCR, the TCRdb table keeps only in-frame clones and is missing some. The V and J calls and clone size were taken over from that table, and D and trimming were inferred from the DNA. Of hundreds of thousands of clones detected, approximately 90% appear once; the ten largest clones hold 3%. Germline-derived CDR1 and CDR2 are LNHDA and SQIVND (reference sequence). This CDR3 has 13 amino acids. V was clipped by 9 bases and J by 4 bases; unmatched bases: 5.

The TCR comes from a woman aged 45-65 years who had recovered from COVID-19. The sequenced sample consisted of PBMCs or T cells enriched from blood (not recorded which). V gene TRBV19 combines with J gene TRBJ1-2, with TRBD1 matching 10 bases. The chain's CDR3 is CASWGTGVYGYTF. The CDR3 region has the DNA TGTGCCAGCTGGGGGACAGGGGTCTATGGCTACACCTTC.